Below, 23 T cell receptor beta chains from the same sample are listed, as sequenced in a study of T cells in lung cancer brain metastases. TCRdb's table, derived via immunoSEQ multiplex PCR, lists solely in-frame clones and lacks some. Of about 5,500 clones detected, more than 75% appear once; the ten largest clones hold about 9.1%. The sample taken for sequencing was tumor tissue from a brain metastasis. These receptors originate from a woman aged 45 to 65 with non-small cell lung cancer that had spread to the brain.

The chain joins TRBV6-1 to TRBJ1-1; D is unclear. The germline V gene has CDR1 MNHNS and CDR2 SASEGT. CDR3 length equals 16 residues. The ends were cut back, 0 bases at V and 3 bases at J, with 14 bases in the middle. The CDR3 here is CASSEAGWVADTEAFF. The CDR3 bases are TGTGCCAGCAGTGAAGCTGGTTGGGTAGCGGACACTGAAGCTTTCTTT.

V gene TRBV18 combines with J gene TRBJ1-1, with D unclear. Trimming cost V 4 bases and J 1 base, with 10 bases left between them. The CDR3 runs 14 residues. CDR1 and CDR2 from the germline V gene are KGHSH and LQKENI. The CDR3 is CASSLSASNTEAFF. CDR3 sequence (DNA): TGTGCCAGCTCACTTTCGGCATCGAACACTGAAGCTTTCTTT. The full variable domain, in which reference TRBV18 and TRBJ1-1 provide the parts outside the CDR3, is NAGVMQNPRHLVRRRGQEARLRCSPMKGHSHVYWYRQLPEEGLKFMVYLQKENIIDESGMPKERFSAEFPKEGPSILRIQQVVRGDSAAYFCASSLSASNTEAFFGQGTRLTVV.

With regard to this clone: One end of the junction varies from germline; a read error may be responsible. The same CDR3 is also encoded by other DNA sequences in this sample. This rearrangement joins TRBV4-2 to TRBJ1-5, with D perhaps TRBD1 (5 bases). CDR3 length: 17 residues. Germline loops: CDR1 LGHNA, CDR2 YNFKEQ. The CDR3 loop is CASSQDLRGDSNQPQHF. The CDR3, as DNA: TGTGCTAGCAGCCAAGATCTAAGAGGGGACAGCAATCAGCCCCAGCATTTT.

This chain's CDR3 is CATTPGSLTDTQYF. The CDR3 bases are TGTGCCACCACCCCGGGCAGCCTCACAGATACGCAGTATTTT. The chain joins TRBV19 to TRBJ2-3; D is undetermined. Deletions cut 10 bases from V and 2 bases from J, with 16 bases between. Germline assignment: CDR1 LNHDA and CDR2 SQIVND (reference sequence). This CDR3 has 14 residues.

The genes are TRBV7-2 and TRBJ1-5; possibly TRBD1 for D (5 bases). Germline V gene lookup returns CDR1 SGHTA and CDR2 FQGNSA. The length of the CDR3 is 15 residues. V dropped 5 bases and J dropped 2 bases, with 13 bases sitting between them. CDR3 residues: CASSAQGSGNQPQHF. The CDR3 DNA reads TGTGCCAGCAGCGCCCAGGGTTCGGGCAATCAGCCCCAGCATTTT. The full variable domain, completed using reference TRBV7-2 and TRBJ1-5, is GAGVSQSPSNKVTEKGKDVELRCDPISGHTALYWYRQSLGQGLEFLIYFQGNSAPDKSGLPSDRFSAERTGGSVSTLTIQRTQQEDSAVYLCASSAQGSGNQPQHFGDGTRLSIL.

The chain carries TRBV30 and TRBJ2-6; the D gene is possibly TRBD1 (6 bases). Germline loops: CDR1 GTSNPN, CDR2 SVGIG (reference sequence). The germline V and J ends were trimmed by 5 bases and 0 bases, with 11 bases remaining between them. The CDR3 length is 15 residues. CDR3 loop: CAWQTGNSGANVLTF. DNA for the CDR3: TGTGCCTGGCAAACAGGGAACTCTGGGGCCAACGTCCTGACTTTC. The full variable domain, its missing parts supplied by reference TRBV30 and TRBJ2-6, is SQTIHQWPATLVQPVGSPLSLECTVEGTSNPNLYWYRQAAGRGLQLLFYSVGIGQISSEVPQNLSASRPQDRQFILSSKKLLLSDSGFYLCAWQTGNSGANVLTFGAGSRLTVL.

The table lists this clone with a few counts. This chain uses TRBV7-2 with TRBJ1-4; weak D call: TRBD1 (5 bases). Germline V gene lookup returns CDR1 SGHTA and CDR2 FQGNSA. V was clipped by 1 base and J by 12 bases, with 9 bases between them. This CDR3 spans 12 amino acids. For the CDR3, the DNA is TGTGCCAGCAGCTTAGTTTTGGGACAACTGTTTTTT. It codes for CASSLVLGQLFF.

CDR3 nucleotides: TGTGCCAGCAGCGTACGAGACAGAGAGACCCAGTACTTC. Amino acids: CASSVRDRETQYF. V and J are TRBV9 and TRBJ2-5; D perhaps matches TRBD1 (5 bases). This CDR3 has 13 amino acids. The germline CDR1 and CDR2 sequences are SGDLS and YYNGEE. The ends were cut back, 1 base at V and 4 bases at J, with 8 bases in the middle.

V usage is TRBV7-9 and J usage is TRBJ2-3; D remains unclear. The length of the CDR3 is 14 residues. The germline V gene encodes CDR1 SEHNR and CDR2 FQNEAQ (reference sequence). Trimming pared 1 base from V and 2 bases from J, leaving 7 bases between. In nucleotides, the CDR3 is TGTGCCAGCAGCTTAGACCTAATCACAGATACGCAGTATTTT. This codes for CASSLDLITDTQYF.

The chain joins TRBV19 to TRBJ1-2; D is unclear. The CDR3 extends over 14 amino acids. Germline V gene sequence: CDR1 LNHDA, CDR2 SQIVND (reference sequence). The V gene lost 3 bases and the J gene lost 6 bases, with 14 bases spanning the gap. The CDR3 DNA sequence: TGTGCCAGTAGTATTGGAACCATAATGGATGGCTACACCTTC. It encodes CASSIGTIMDGYTF.

As to this clone: Its ends do not fully match the called genes, so a read error is possible. CDR3 region: CASSFPSGTALHF. The CDR3 DNA is TGTGCCAGCAGTTTCCCTTCCGGGACGGCCCTGCACTTC. The rearrangement joins TRBV27 to TRBJ2-7; the D gene could be TRBD1 or TRBD2 (5 bases each). The length of the CDR3 is 13 residues. From germline, CDR1 is MNHEY and CDR2 SMNVEV (reference sequence).

The chain recombines TRBV5-1 with TRBJ2-7; TRBD1 aligns across 9 bases. V trimming: 4 bases; J trimming: 3 bases; junction bases outside the gene matches: 8. The CDR3 consists of 15 residues. In germline, CDR1 is SGHRS, CDR2 YFSETQ. CDR3 sequence reads: CASSASPGQGYEQYF. The CDR3 nucleotides read TGCGCCAGCAGCGCTAGTCCGGGACAGGGCTACGAGCAGTACTTC.

The gene calls are TRBV30 and TRBJ2-1; D gene uncertain. Trimming removed 0 bases at V and 6 bases at J, with 6 bases between. CDR3 size: 12 residues. Germline assignment: CDR1 GTSNPN and CDR2 SVGIG (reference sequence). Written as DNA, the CDR3 is TGTGCCTGGAGTGTCAAACCCAATGAGCAGTTCTTC. Encoded protein: CAWSVKPNEQFF. Variable domain in full (rest from reference TRBV30 and TRBJ2-1): SQTIHQWPATLVQPVGSPLSLECTVEGTSNPNLYWYRQAAGRGLQLLFYSVGIGQISSEVPQNLSASRPQDRQFILSSKKLLLSDSGFYLCAWSVKPNEQFFGPGTRLTVL.

This chain joins TRBV18 and TRBJ2-5; the match to TRBD1 covers 11 bases. Losses at the gene ends were 4 bases for V and 5 bases for J; bases not matched to a gene: 3. This CDR3 spans 14 amino acids. Germline CDR1 KGHSH, CDR2 LQKENI. CDR3 sequence: CASSLGQGAETQYF. CDR3 coding DNA: TGTGCCAGCTCACTCGGACAGGGGGCTGAGACCCAGTACTTC.

The V call is TRBV28, the J call TRBJ2-2, with D possibly being TRBD1 (6 bases). Trimming took off 5 bases at V and 0 bases at J, with 13 bases between the two ends. The CDR3 extends over 16 amino acids. Germline CDR1 is MDHEN and CDR2 is SYDVKM. Written as DNA, the CDR3 is TGTGCCAGCAGTCCGGACAGCTACTCGAACACCGGGGAGCTGTTTTTT. Protein product: CASSPDSYSNTGELFF.

The rearrangement links TRBV9 to TRBJ2-3; D is unclear. The CDR3 is 13 amino acids. V lost 3 bases and J 7 bases, leaving 12 bases between the germline ends. The germline V gene encodes CDR1 SGDLS and CDR2 YYNGEE. The CDR3 nucleotides read TGTGCCAGCAGCGCCCAAGGGTATCATACGCAGTATTTT. Its translation is CASSAQGYHTQYF.

The chain is built from TRBV28 and TRBJ1-1; D gene uncertain. V was pared by 7 bases and J by 11 bases, with 20 bases between. CDR3 length: 13 amino acids. Germline V CDR1 and CDR2: MDHEN, SYDVKM. CDR3 region: CASTPVGVGSAFF. CDR3 in DNA: TGTGCCAGCACCCCGGTTGGAGTTGGTTCGGCTTTCTTT. Full variable domain (outside the CDR3, taken from reference TRBV28 and TRBJ1-1): DVKVTQSSRYLVKRTGEKVFLECVQDMDHENMFWYRQDPGLGLRLIYFSYDVKMKEKGDIPEGYSVSREKKERFSLILESASTNQTSMYLCASTPVGVGSAFFGQGTRLTVV.

This rearrangement joins TRBV6-1 to TRBJ2-5; D is perhaps TRBD1 or TRBD2 (5 bases each). Germline V gene sequence: CDR1 MNHNS, CDR2 SASEGT. The V and J ends lost 3 bases and 4 bases respectively, with 15 bases between them. The CDR3 sequence is 15 residues long. In DNA, the CDR3 is TGTGCCAGCAGTGACCCCGGGGCCTCGCGAGAGACCCAGTACTTC. Protein: CASSDPGASRETQYF.

The chain uses TRBV19 and TRBJ1-5; D ambiguous. From germline, CDR1 is LNHDA and CDR2 SQIVND (reference sequence). CDR3 length: 13 residues. Trimming stripped 3 bases from V and 3 bases from J, with 6 bases between. CDR3 sequence (DNA): TGTGCCAGTAGTATTCGGGTCAATCAGCCCCAGCATTTT. Its translation: CASSIRVNQPQHF.

The rearrangement links TRBV7-2 to TRBJ1-1; D is possibly TRBD1 (5 bases). V was trimmed by 0 bases and J by 4 bases, leaving 21 bases between them. Germline values: CDR1 SGHTA, CDR2 FQGNSA. The CDR3 is made up of 18 amino acids. The CDR3 loop is CASSLARWGGSGGTEAFF. CDR3 coding DNA: TGTGCCAGCAGCTTAGCGCGGTGGGGAGGGTCCGGGGGCACTGAAGCTTTCTTT.

The rearrangement joins TRBV5-1 to TRBJ1-2; D gene ambiguous. Germline assignment: CDR1 SGHRS and CDR2 YFSETQ. Between the trimmed V and J ends, which lost 4 bases and 7 bases, there was a span of 14 bases. The CDR3 contains 13 residues. The CDR3 coding sequence is TGCGCCAGCAGCCCCTACGGAGGGCTTGGCTACACCTTC. Its protein is CASSPYGGLGYTF.

J is TRBJ2-1 and V is TRBV4-3; TRBD1 might be the D (7 bases). The CDR3 spans 15 residues. CDR1 is LGHNA and CDR2 is YSLEER in the germline V gene. V dropped 3 bases and J dropped 8 bases, with 17 bases sitting between them. Written as DNA, the CDR3 is TGCGCCAGCAGCCATTCACAGGGGTCTAGCGATGAGCAGTTCTTC. Encoded protein: CASSHSQGSSDEQFF.

The rearrangement uses TRBV14 and TRBJ2-7, with 8 nucleotides matching TRBD1. Trimming removed 8 bases from V and 7 bases from J; junction bases left unmatched: 13. This CDR3 has 14 amino acids. Germline V gives CDR1 SGHDN, CDR2 FVKESK. In DNA form, the CDR3 reads TGTGCCAGCTCCAGGGGGACAGGACTGGAGGAGCAGTACTTC. Translating it yields CASSRGTGLEEQYF.